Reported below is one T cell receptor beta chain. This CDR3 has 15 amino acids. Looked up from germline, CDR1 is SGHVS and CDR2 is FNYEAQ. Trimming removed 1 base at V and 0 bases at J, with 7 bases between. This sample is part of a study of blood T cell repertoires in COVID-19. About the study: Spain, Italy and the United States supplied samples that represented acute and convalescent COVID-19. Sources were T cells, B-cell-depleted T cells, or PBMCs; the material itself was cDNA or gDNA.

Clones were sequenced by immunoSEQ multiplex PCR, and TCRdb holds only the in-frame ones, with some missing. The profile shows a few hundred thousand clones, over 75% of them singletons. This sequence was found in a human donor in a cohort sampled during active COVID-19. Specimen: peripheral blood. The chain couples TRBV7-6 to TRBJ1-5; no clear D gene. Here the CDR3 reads CASSLGVYSNQPQHF. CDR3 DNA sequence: TGTGCCAGCAGCTTAGGCGTTTATAGCAATCAGCCCCAGCATTTT.